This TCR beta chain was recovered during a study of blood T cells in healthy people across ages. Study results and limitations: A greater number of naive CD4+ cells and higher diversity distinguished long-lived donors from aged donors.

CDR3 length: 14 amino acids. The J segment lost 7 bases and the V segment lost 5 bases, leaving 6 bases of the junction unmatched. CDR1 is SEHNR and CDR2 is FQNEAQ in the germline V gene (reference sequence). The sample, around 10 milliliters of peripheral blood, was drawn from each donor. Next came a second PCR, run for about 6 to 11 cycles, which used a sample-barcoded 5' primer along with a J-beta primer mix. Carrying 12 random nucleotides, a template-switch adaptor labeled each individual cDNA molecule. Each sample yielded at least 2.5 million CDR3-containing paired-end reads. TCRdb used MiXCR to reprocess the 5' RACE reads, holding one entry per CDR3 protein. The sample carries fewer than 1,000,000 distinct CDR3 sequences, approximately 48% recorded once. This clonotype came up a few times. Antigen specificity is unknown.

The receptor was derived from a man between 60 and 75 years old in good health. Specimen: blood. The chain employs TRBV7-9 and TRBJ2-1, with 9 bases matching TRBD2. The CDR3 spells CASSRGGGGNEQFF. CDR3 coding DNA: TGTGCCAGCAGCCGCGGCGGGGGGGGGAATGAGCAGTTCTTC. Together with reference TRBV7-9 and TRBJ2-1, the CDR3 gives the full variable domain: DTGVSQNPRHKITKRGQNVTFRCDPISEHNRLYWYRQTLGQGPEFLTYFQNEAQLEKSRLLSDRFSAERPKGSFSTLEIQRTEQGDSAMYLCASSRGGGGNEQFFGPGTRLTVL.